The TCR beta chain under discussion was sequenced for a study of cytomegalovirus exposure and HLA in healthy donors. CDR3 length equals 13 residues. Trimming left V 4 bases short and J 1 base short, with 10 bases between. Germline CDR1 is SQVTM and CDR2 is ANQGSEA. The study ran its PCR with 60 Vbeta and 13 Jbeta primers. The table came from immunoSEQ multiplex PCR; TCRdb's copy has only in-frame clones and leaves some out. Of more than 30,000 clones listed, about 70% are singletons. Points from the study as a whole: In all likelihood, a cluster of highly shared sequence variants was a sequencing artifact. Specificity for CMV antigens was confirmed in vitro for a few of the CMV-associated chains. TCR beta V segments were, for the most part, productive about 87% or about 30% of the time in an earlier analysis.

A few counts support this clone. No antigen is known for it. The V call is TRBV29-1, the J call TRBJ1-1; TRBD1 might be the D (6 bases). The receptor comes from a man between 40 and 49 years old in good health and CMV-seropositive. The sample taken for sequencing was PBMCs. CDR3: CSVATGRNTEAFF. CDR3 DNA sequence: TGCAGCGTTGCGACAGGTCGGAACACTGAAGCTTTCTTT. Supplemented by reference TRBV29-1 and TRBJ1-1, the full variable domain reads SAVISQKPSRDICQRGTSLTIQCQVDSQVTMMFWYRQQPGQSLTLIATANQGSEATYESGFVIDKFPISRPNLTFSTLTVSNMSPEDSSIYLCSVATGRNTEAFFGQGTRLTVV.